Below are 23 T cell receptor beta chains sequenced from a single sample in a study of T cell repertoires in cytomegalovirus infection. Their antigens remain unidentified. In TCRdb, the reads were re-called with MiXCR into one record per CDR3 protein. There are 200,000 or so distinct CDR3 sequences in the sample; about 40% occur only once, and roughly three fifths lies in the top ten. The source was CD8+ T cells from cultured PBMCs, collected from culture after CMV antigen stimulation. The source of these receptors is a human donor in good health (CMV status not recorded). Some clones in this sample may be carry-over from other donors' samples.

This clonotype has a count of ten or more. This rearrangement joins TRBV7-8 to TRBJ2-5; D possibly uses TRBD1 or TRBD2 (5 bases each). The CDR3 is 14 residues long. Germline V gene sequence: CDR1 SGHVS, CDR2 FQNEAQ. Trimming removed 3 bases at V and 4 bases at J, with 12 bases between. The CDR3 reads CASSFQGVRETQYF. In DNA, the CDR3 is TGTGCCAGCAGCTTCCAGGGAGTGAGAGAGACCCAGTACTTC.

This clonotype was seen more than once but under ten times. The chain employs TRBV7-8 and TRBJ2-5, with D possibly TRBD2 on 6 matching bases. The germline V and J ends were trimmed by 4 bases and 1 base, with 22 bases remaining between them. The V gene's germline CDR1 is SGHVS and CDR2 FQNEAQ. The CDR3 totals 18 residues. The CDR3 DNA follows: TGTGCCAGCAGCTACACAACCGGGACTGTAGCAGCCCAAGAGACCCAGTACTTC. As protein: CASSYTTGTVAAQETQYF.

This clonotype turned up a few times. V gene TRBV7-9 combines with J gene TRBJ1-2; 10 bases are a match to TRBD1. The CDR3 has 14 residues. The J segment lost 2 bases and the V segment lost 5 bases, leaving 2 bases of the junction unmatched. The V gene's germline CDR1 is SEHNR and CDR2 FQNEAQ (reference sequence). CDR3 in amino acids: CASSEGQGNYGYTF. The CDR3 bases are TGTGCCAGCAGCGAGGGACAGGGGAACTATGGCTACACCTTC. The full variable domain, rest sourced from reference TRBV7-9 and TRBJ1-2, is DTGVSQNPRHKITKRGQNVTFRCDPISEHNRLYWYRQTLGQGPEFLTYFQNEAQLEKSRLLSDRFSAERPKGSFSTLEIQRTEQGDSAMYLCASSEGQGNYGYTFGSGTRLTVV.

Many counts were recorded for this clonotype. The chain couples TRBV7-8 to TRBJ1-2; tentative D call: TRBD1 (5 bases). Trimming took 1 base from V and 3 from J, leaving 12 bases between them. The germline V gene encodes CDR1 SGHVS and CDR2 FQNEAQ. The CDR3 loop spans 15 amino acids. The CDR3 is CASSLGDGSYYGYTF. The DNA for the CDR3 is TGTGCCAGCAGCTTAGGGGACGGATCTTACTATGGCTACACCTTC. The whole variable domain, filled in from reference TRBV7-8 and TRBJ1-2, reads GAGVSQSPRYKVAKRGQDVALRCDPISGHVSLFWYQQALGQGPEFLTYFQNEAQLDKSGLPSDRFFAERPEGSVSTLKIQRTQQEDSAVYLCASSLGDGSYYGYTFGSGTRLTVV.

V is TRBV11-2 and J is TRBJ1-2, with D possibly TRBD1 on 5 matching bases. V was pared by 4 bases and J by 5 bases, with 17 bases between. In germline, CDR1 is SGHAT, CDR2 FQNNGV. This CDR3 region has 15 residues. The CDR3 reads CASSSLQGTRYGYTF. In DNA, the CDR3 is TGTGCCAGCAGCTCACTACAAGGGACCAGATATGGCTACACCTTC.

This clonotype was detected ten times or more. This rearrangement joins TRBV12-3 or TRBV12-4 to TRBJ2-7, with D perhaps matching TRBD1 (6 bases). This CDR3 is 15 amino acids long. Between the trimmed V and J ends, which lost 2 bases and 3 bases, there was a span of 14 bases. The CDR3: CASSLRLDRRYEQYF. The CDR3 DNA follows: TGTGCCAGCAGTTTACGTCTAGACAGGCGCTACGAGCAGTACTTC.

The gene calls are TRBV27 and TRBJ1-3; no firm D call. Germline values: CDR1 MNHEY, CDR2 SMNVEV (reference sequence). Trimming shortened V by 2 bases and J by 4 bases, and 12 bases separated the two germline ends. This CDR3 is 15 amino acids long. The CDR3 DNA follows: TGTGCCAGCAGTTTAATTTTTGACAACGGAAACACCATATATTTT. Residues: CASSLIFDNGNTIYF.

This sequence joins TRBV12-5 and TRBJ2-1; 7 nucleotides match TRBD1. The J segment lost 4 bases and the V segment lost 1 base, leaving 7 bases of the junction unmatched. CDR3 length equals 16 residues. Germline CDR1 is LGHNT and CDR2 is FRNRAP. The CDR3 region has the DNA TGTGCTAGTGGTTTGGCACTGGACAGGAATTACAATGAGCAGTTCTTC. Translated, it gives CASGLALDRNYNEQFF.

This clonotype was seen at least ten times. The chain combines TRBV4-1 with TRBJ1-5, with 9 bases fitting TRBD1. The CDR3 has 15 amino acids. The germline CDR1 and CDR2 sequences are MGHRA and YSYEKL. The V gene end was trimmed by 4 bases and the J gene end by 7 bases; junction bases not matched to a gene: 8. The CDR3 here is CASSRSRDREQPQHF. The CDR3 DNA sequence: TGCGCCAGCAGCCGGTCCCGGGACAGGGAACAGCCCCAGCATTTT.

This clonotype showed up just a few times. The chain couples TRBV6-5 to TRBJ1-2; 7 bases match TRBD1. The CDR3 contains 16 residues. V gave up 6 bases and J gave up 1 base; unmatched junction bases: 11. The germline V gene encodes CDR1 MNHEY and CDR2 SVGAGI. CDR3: CASRPGQYLLNYGYTF. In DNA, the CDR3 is TGTGCCAGCAGACCGGGACAGTATCTACTTAACTATGGCTACACCTTC.

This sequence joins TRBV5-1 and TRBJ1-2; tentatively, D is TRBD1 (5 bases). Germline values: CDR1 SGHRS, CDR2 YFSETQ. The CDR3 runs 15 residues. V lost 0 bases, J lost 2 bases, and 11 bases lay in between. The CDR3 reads CASSLGPAGNYGYTF. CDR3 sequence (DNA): TGCGCCAGCAGCTTGGGCCCAGCAGGGAACTATGGCTACACCTTC.

DNA of the CDR3: TGTGCCAGCAGTTTGGGACCGGCACAGCCCCAGCATTTT. Protein sequence: CASSLGPAQPQHF. The rearrangement uses TRBV27 and TRBJ1-5; a weak D match, TRBD1 (5 bases). Trimming stripped 3 bases from V and 7 bases from J, with 10 bases between. From germline, CDR1 is MNHEY and CDR2 SMNVEV (reference sequence). This CDR3 has 13 amino acids.

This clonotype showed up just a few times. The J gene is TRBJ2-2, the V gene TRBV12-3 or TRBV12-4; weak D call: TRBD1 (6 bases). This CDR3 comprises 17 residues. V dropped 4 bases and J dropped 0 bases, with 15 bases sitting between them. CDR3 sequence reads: CASSSPSDRSNTGELFF. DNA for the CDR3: TGTGCCAGCAGTTCCCCCTCGGACAGATCGAACACCGGGGAGCTGTTTTTT.

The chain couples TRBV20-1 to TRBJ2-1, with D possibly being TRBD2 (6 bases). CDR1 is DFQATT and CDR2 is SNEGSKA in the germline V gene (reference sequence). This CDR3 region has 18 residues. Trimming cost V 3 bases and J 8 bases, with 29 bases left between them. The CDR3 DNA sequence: TGCAGTGCTAGTGCCGGGACTGTTCTCTCTGTGGTCTTGGATGAGCAGTTCTTC. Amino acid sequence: CSASAGTVLSVVLDEQFF.

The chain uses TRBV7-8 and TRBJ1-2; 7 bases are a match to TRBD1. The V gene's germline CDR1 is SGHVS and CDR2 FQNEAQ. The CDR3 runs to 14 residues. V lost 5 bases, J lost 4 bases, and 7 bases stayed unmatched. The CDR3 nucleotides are TGTGCCAGCAGCAGAGACAGACAGGGCTATGGCTACACCTTC. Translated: CASSRDRQGYGYTF.

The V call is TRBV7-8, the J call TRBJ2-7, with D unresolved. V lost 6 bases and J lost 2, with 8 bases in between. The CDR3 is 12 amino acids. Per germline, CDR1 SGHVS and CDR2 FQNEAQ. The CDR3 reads CASRSTAYEQYF. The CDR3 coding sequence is TGTGCCAGCAGGTCAACAGCCTACGAGCAGTACTTC.

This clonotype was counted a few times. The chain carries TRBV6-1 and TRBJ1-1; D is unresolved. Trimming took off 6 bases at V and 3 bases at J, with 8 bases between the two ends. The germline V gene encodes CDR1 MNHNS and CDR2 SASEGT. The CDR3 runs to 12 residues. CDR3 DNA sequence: TGTGCCAGCAGCGGAGGGTACACTGAAGCTTTCTTT. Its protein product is CASSGGYTEAFF.

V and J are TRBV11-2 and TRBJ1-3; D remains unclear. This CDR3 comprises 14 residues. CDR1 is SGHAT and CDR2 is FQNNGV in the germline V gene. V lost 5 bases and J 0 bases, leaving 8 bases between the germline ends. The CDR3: CASSAWPSGNTIYF. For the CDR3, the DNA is TGTGCCAGCAGCGCATGGCCCTCTGGAAACACCATATATTTT.

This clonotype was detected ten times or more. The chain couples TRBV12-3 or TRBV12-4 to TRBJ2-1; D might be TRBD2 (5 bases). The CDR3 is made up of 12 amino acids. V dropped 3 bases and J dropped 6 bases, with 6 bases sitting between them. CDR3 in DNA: TGTGCCAGCAGTTTCGGGGTCAATGAGCAGTTCTTC. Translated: CASSFGVNEQFF.

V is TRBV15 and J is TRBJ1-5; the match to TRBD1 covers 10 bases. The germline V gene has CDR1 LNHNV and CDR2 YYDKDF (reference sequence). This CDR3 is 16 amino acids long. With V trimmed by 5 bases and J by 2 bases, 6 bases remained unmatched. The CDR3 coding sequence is TGTGCCACCAGCGGGACAGGGGAGGACGGCAATCAGCCCCAGCATTTT. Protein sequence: CATSGTGEDGNQPQHF.

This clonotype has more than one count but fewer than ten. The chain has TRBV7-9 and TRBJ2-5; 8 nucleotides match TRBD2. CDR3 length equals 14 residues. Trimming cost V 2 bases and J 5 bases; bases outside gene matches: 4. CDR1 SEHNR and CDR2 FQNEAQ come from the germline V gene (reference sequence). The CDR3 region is CASSLKAGVETQYF. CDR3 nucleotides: TGTGCCAGCAGCTTAAAAGCGGGAGTGGAGACCCAGTACTTC.

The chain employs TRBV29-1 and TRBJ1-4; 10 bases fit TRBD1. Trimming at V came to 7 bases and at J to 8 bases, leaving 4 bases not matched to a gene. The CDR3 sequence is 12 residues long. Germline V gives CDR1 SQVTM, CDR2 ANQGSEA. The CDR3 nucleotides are TGCAGCGCGGGACAGGGGCGCGAAAAACTGTTTTTT. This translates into CSAGQGREKLFF. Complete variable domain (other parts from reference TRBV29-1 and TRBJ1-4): SAVISQKPSRDICQRGTSLTIQCQVDSQVTMMFWYRQQPGQSLTLIATANQGSEATYESGFVIDKFPISRPNLTFSTLTVSNMSPEDSSIYLCSAGQGREKLFFGSGTQLSVL.

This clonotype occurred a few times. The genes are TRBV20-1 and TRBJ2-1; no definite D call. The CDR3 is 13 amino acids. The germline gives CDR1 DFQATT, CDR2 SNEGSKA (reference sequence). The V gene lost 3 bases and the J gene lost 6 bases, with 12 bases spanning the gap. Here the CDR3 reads CSARIGATNEQFF. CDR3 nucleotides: TGCAGTGCTAGGATTGGAGCAACCAATGAGCAGTTCTTC.